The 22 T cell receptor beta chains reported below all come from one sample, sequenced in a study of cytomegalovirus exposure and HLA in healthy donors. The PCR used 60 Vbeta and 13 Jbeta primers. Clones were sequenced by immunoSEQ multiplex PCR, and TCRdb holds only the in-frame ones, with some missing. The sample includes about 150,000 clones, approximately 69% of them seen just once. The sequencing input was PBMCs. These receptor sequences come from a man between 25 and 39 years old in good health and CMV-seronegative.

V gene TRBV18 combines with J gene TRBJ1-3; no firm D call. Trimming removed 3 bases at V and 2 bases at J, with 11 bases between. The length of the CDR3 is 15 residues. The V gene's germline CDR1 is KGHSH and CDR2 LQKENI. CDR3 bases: TGTGCCAGCTCACCCTTGAGGGTACCTGGAAACACCATATATTTT. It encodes CASSPLRVPGNTIYF.

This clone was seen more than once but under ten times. In nucleotides, the CDR3 is TGTGCCAGTAGTATAGTTACGACAGGAGGAAGGACTGAAGCTTTCTTT. Its translation is CASSIVTTGGRTEAFF. The chain employs TRBV19 and TRBJ1-1, with a tentative D call TRBD1 (6 bases). V lost 1 base and J lost 5, with 17 bases in between. Germline V gene lookup returns CDR1 LNHDA and CDR2 SQIVND (reference sequence). This CDR3 spans 16 amino acids.

This CDR3 is CASSPDRGGETQYF. CDR3 bases: TGTGCCAGCAGCCCCGACAGGGGGGGAGAGACCCAGTACTTC. The J gene is TRBJ2-5, the V gene TRBV5-6; TRBD1 matches at 9 bases. CDR1 SGHDT and CDR2 YYEEEE come from the germline V gene. Unmatched junction bases numbered 5, after V lost 4 bases and J lost 4 bases. The CDR3 runs 14 residues.

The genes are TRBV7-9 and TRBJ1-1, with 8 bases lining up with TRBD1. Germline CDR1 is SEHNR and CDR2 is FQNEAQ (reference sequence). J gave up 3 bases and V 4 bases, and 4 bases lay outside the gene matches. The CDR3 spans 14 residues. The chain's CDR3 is CASSWTGRDTEAFF. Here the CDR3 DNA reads TGTGCCAGCAGCTGGACAGGGAGAGACACTGAAGCTTTCTTT. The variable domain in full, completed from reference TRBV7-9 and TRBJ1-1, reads DTGVSQNPRHKITKRGQNVTFRCDPISEHNRLYWYRQTLGQGPEFLTYFQNEAQLEKSRLLSDRFSAERPKGSFSTLEIQRTEQGDSAMYLCASSWTGRDTEAFFGQGTRLTVV.

The DNA for the CDR3 is TGTGCCAGCAGCCCCGACAGGGGACTAGCGGGGGGGGAGCAGTTCTTC. Translating gives CASSPDRGLAGGEQFF. This chain joins TRBV7-6 and TRBJ2-1; 16 bases map to TRBD2. Germline CDR1 and CDR2: SGHVS and FNYEAQ. Trimming took 5 bases from V and 10 from J; bases not matched to a gene: 8. The CDR3 is 16 amino acids.

The CDR3, as DNA: TGTGCCAGCAGCGTAGCTCTGAGTAGCTCCTACAATGAGCAGTTCTTC. Translated, it gives CASSVALSSSYNEQFF. V gene TRBV9 combines with J gene TRBJ2-1, with no clear D. The germline V and J ends were trimmed by 0 bases and 0 bases, with 10 bases remaining between them. This CDR3 has 16 amino acids. Germline CDR1 and CDR2: SGDLS and YYNGEE.

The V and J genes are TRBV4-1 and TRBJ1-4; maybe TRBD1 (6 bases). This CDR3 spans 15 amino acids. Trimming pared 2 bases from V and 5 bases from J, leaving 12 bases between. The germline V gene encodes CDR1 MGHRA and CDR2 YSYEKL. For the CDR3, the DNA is TGCGCCAGCAGCCAAACCGACAGGATAAATGAAAAACTGTTTTTT. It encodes CASSQTDRINEKLFF.

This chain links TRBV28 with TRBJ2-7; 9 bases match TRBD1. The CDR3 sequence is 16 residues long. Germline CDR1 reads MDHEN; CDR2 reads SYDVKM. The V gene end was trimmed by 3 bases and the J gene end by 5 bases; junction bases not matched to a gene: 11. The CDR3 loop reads CASSLGTGTGLNEQYF. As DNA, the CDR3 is TGTGCCAGCAGTTTGGGTACCGGGACAGGGCTCAACGAGCAGTACTTC.

The CDR3 sequence: CAIRAPGGTDTQYF. The CDR3 bases are TGTGCCATCAGGGCGCCGGGGGGCACAGATACGCAGTATTTT. The chain combines TRBV10-3 with TRBJ2-3; tentatively, D is TRBD2 (6 bases). V was cut by 6 bases and J by 1 base, with 11 bases left in between. The CDR3 contains 14 residues. In germline, CDR1 is ENHRY, CDR2 SYGVKD.

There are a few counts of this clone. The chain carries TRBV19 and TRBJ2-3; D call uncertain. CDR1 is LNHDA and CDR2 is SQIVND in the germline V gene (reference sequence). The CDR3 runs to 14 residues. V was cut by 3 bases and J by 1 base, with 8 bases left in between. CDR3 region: CASSIRVGTDTQYF. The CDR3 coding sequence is TGTGCCAGTAGTATCCGGGTTGGCACAGATACGCAGTATTTT.

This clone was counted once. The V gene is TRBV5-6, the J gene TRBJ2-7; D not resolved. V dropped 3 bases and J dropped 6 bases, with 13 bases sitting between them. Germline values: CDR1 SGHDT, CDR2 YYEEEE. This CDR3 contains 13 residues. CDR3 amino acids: CASSYSQTSEQYF. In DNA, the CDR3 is TGTGCCAGCAGCTATTCCCAAACCAGCGAGCAGTACTTC.

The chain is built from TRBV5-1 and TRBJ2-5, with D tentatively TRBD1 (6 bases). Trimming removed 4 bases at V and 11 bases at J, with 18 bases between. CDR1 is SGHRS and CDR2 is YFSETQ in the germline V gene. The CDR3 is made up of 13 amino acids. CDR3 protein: CASSGEDRTRQYF. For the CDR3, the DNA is TGCGCCAGCAGCGGAGAAGACAGGACTCGTCAGTACTTC.

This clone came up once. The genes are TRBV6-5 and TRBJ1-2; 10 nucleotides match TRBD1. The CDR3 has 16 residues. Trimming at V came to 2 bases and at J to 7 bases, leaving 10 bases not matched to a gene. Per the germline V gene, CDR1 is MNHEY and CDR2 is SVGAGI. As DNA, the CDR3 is TGTGCCAGCAGTTACGGATCGGGACAGGGGAGGAGTGGCTACACCTTC. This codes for CASSYGSGQGRSGYTF.

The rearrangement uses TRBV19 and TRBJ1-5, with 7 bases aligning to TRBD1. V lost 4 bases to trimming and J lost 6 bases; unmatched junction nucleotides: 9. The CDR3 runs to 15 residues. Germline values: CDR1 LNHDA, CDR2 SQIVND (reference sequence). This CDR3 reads CASSTSPGGSQPQHF. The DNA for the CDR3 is TGTGCCAGTAGTACCTCCCCAGGGGGTAGTCAGCCCCAGCATTTT. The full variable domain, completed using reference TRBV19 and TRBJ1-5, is DGGITQSPKYLFRKEGQNVTLSCEQNLNHDAMYWYRQDPGQGLRLIYYSQIVNDFQKGDIAEGYSVSREKKESFPLTVTSAQKNPTAFYLCASSTSPGGSQPQHFGDGTRLSIL.

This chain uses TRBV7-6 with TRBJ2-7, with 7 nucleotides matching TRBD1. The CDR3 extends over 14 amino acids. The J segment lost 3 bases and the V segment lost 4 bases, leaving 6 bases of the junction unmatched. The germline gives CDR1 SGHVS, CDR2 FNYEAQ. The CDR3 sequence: CASSSPGQNYEQYF. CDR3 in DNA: TGTGCCAGCAGCTCCCCGGGACAGAACTACGAGCAGTACTTC. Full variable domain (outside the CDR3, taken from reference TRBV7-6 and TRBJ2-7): GAGVSQSPRYKVTKRGQDVALRCDPISGHVSLYWYRQALGQGPEFLTYFNYEAQQDKSGLPNDRFSAERPEGSISTLTIQRTEQRDSAMYRCASSSPGQNYEQYFGPGTRLTVT.

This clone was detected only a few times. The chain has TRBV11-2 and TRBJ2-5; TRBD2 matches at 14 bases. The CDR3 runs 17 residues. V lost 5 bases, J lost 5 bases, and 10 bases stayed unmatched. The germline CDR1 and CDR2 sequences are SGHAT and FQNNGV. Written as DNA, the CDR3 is TGTGCCAGCAGCCTCGGGACTAGCGGGAGATCGGAGGAGACCCAGTACTTC. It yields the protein CASSLGTSGRSEETQYF. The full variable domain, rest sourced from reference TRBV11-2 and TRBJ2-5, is EAGVAQSPRYKIIEKRQSVAFWCNPISGHATLYWYQQILGQGPKLLIQFQNNGVVDDSQLPKDRFSAERLKGVDSTLKIQPAKLEDSAVYLCASSLGTSGRSEETQYFGPGTRLLVL.

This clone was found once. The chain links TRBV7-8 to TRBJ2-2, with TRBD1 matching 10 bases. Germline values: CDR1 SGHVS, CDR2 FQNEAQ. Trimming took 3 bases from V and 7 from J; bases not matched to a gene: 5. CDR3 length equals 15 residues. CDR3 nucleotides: TGTGCCAGCAGCTTGGGGGACAGGGGCGGCGGGGAGCTGTTTTTT. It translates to CASSLGDRGGGELFF.

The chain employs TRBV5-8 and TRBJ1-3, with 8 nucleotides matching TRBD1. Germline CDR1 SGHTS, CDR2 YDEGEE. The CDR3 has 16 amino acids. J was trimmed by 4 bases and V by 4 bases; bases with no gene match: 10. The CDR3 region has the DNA TGTGCCAGCAGCCTCGGTACAGGGGGATTAGGAAACACCATATATTTT. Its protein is CASSLGTGGLGNTIYF.

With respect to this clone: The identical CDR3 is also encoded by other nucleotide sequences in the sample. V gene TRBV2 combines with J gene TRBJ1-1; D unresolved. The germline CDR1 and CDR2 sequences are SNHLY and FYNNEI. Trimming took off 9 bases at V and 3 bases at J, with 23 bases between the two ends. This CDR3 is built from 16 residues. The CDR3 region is CARSHPAGDEDTEAFF. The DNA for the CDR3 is TGTGCCAGATCCCACCCAGCCGGAGACGAGGACACTGAAGCTTTCTTT. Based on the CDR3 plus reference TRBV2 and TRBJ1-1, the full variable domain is EPEVTQTPSHQVTQMGQEVILRCVPISNHLYFYWYRQILGQKVEFLVSFYNNEISEKSEIFDDQFSVERPDGSNFTLKIRSTKLEDSAMYFCARSHPAGDEDTEAFFGQGTRLTVV.

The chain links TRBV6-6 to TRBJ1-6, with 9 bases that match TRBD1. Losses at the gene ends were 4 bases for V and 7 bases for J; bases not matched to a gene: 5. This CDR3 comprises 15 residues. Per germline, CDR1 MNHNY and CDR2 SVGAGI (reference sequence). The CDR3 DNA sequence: TGTGCCAGCAGTTCCACCACAGGGGGCAATTCACCCCTCCACTTT. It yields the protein CASSSTTGGNSPLHF.

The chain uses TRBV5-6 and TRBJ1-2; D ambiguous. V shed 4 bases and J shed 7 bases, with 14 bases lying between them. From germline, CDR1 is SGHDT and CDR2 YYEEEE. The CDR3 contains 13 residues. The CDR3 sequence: CASSPGRNPGYTF. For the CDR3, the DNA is TGTGCCAGCAGCCCGGGGAGGAACCCTGGCTACACCTTC.

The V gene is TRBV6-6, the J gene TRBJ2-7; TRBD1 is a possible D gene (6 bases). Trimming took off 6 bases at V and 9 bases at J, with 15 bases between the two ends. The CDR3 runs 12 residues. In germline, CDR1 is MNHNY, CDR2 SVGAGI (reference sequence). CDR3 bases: TGTGCCAGCAGGAACACAGGGATCGGGCAGTACTTC. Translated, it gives CASRNTGIGQYF.